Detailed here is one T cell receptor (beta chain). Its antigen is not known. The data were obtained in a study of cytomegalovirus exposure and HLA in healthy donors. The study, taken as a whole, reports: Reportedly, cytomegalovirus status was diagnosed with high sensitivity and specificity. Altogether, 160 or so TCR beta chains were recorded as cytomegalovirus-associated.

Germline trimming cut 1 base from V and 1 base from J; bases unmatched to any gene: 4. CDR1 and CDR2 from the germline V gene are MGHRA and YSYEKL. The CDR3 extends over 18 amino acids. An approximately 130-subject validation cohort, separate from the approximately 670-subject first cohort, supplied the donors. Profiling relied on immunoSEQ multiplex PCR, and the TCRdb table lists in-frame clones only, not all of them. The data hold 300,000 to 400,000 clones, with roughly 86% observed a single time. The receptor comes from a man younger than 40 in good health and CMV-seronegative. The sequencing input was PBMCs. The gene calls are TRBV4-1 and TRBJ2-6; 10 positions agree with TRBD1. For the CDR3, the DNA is TGCGCCAGCAGCCAAGCGGGACAGGGGTTATCTGGGGCCAACGTCCTGACTTTC. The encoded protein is CASSQAGQGLSGANVLTF.